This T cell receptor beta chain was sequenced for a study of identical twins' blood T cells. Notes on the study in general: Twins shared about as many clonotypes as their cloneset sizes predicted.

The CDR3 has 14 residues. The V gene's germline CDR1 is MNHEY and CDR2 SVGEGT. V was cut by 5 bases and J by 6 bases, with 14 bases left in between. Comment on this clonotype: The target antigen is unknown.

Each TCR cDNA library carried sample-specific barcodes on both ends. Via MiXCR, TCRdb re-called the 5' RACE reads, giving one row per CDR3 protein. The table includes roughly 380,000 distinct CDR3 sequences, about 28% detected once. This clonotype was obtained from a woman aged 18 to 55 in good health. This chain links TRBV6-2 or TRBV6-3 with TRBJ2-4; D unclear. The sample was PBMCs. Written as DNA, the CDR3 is TGTGCCAGCAGTACAAAGGGAATCATAAACATTCAGTACTTC. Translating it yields CASSTKGIINIQYF.